This TCR beta chain was documented in a study of shared clonotypes between healthy human individuals. V gave up 3 bases and J gave up 5 bases; unmatched junction bases: 8. The CDR3 extends over 16 amino acids. In germline, CDR1 is SEHNR, CDR2 FQNEAQ (reference sequence). There were no recent acute infections or vaccinations among the donors, who were healthy HIV-negative adults. Some clones are missing from TCRdb's copy, which holds only in-frame ones; the method was immunoSEQ multiplex PCR. The sample has about 530,000 clones, about 96% seen once. As regards this clone: The antigen is unknown.

Study findings and constraints: Only a few donors were included, so the genetic and exposure-history diversity represented was limited.

The sample comprised naive CD4+ T cells sorted from blood. Subset given: CD45RA+ positively selected. The clonotype comes from a woman aged 25 to 39 in good health. This chain links TRBV7-9 with TRBJ2-5; 11 bases agree with TRBD2. The CDR3: CASSFGSGRAGETQYF. The CDR3 DNA follows: TGTGCCAGCAGCTTCGGTAGCGGGAGGGCCGGGGAGACCCAGTACTTC.